The present TCR beta chain was sequenced within a study of CD4+ T cells in melanoma (dated by TCRdb to the early 2020s). For the wider study: The study investigated neoantigen-specific CD4+ T cells in human melanoma.

The cysteine opens and the phenylalanine closes a CDR3 of 17 amino acids. CDR3 DNA is the only sequence kept; it has 51 bases, read in frame from the first base. The germline V gene (reference sequence) specifies GTSNPN as CDR1 and SVGIG as CDR2. Cut back by 0 bases and 2 bases, the V and J ends lie 14 bases apart. Points the paper makes about the study in general: Neoantigen-specific CD4+ T cells in melanoma were reported to have a range of differentiation states. Neoantigen-specific CD4+ T cells were reported to be correlated with the function of CD8+ T cells, macrophages and B cells.

In regard to this clone: Its antigen is unknown. No base-level quality is on record; no much larger clone is a single base apart.

Patients with melanoma were used as donors. Library preparation was by the immunoSEQ multiplex PCR assay. The clones in this table, taken by TCRdb from immuneACCESS, are in-frame only. Not every clone is retained; where verified, under half of the shortfall comes from an unresolved V gene, and the cause of the rest is unknown. The sample has 15,000 or so clones on record, 60% to 80% of them singletons. Clones ranked in the top ten supply approximately 12% of the sample. The specimen was cells from a culture (not recorded whether cultured in vitro). The chain couples TRBV30 to TRBJ1-6; TRBD1 is perhaps the D gene, given 6 matching bases. The sequence derives from a human donor with melanoma. The DNA sequence is as follows: TGTGCCTGGAGTGTAAGGGGGTCTCCTACCTATAATTCACCCCTCCACTTT. Its protein is CAWSVRGSPTYNSPLHF. The full variable domain, completed from the reference TRBV30 and TRBJ1-6 proteins outside the CDR3, reads SQTIHQWPATLVQPVGSPLSLECTVEGTSNPNLYWYRQAAGRGLQLLFYSVGIGQISSEVPQNLSASRPQDRQFILSSKKLLLSDSGFYLCAWSVRGSPTYNSPLHFGNGTRLTVT.